This is a list of T cell receptor beta chains from one sample in a study of shared clonotypes between healthy human individuals. The assay was immunoSEQ multiplex PCR, and TCRdb's table has in-frame clones only and misses some. This sample carries some 500,000 clones, approximately 80% of them seen once, and the ten largest clones take around 11%. Sequenced input: PBMCs. The receptor source for this set is a woman in her thirties or forties in good health. Some clones in this sample may be carry-over from other donors' samples. CDR3s include the opening cysteine and the closing phenylalanine or tryptophan. Each record gives: D gene, V gene, clone size, J gene, CDR3 DNA, CDR3 protein. D genes are given only for firm matches. Size tells how often a clone was seen (once, few, many) or the class of an expanded clone, and some rows leave it out.

>TRBD2|TRBV2|-|TRBJ2-7
TGTGCCAGCAGACGGACTAGCGGGACGTTCTACGAGCAGTACTTC
CASRRTSGTFYEQYF
>-|TRBV27|-|TRBJ1-4
TGTGCCAGCAGTTTATGGGCAGCGACTAATGAAAAACTGTTTTTT
CASSLWAATNEKLFF
>-|TRBV10-3|few|TRBJ2-2
TGTGCCATCAGTGAAACAGGATACACCGGGGAGCTGTTTTTT
CAISETGYTGELFF
>-|TRBV6-4|-|TRBJ2-1
TGTGCCAGCAGCCGCGGGGTGGGCGGGCCTAATGAGCAGTTCTTC
CASSRGVGGPNEQFF
>-|TRBV6-5|-|TRBJ2-7
TGTGCCAGCAGTATAGCGCAGAGCTCCTACGAGCAGTACTTC
CASSIAQSSYEQYF
>-|TRBV18|-|TRBJ2-1
TGTGCCAGCTCCACCCCGGGACAAAGATACAATGAGCAGTTCTTC
CASSTPGQRYNEQFF
>-|TRBV25-1|-|TRBJ1-1
TGTGCCAGCAGTGAATCTAGAGTTGTCACTGAAGCTTTCTTT
CASSESRVVTEAFF
>TRBD1|TRBV7-2|-|TRBJ1-5
TGTGCCAGCAGCGAGTACAGGGGGCCCCAGCATTTT
CASSEYRGPQHF
>-|TRBV4-1|few|TRBJ2-7
TGCGCCAGCAGCCAGGATGGGGGGGAGCAGTACTTC
CASSQDGGEQYF
>-|TRBV6-1|-|TRBJ2-7
TGTGCCAGCAGTGTTCCTAGCAGGTACGAGCAGTACTTC
CASSVPSRYEQYF
>TRBD1|TRBV28|-|TRBJ1-5
TGTGCCAGCAGGGGCCCGGGACAGGGTCAGCCCCAGCATTTT
CASRGPGQGQPQHF
>-|TRBV6-5|-|TRBJ1-3
TGTGCCAGCAGACTGACGGGTACCTCTGGAAACACCATATATTTT
CASRLTGTSGNTIYF
>TRBD2|TRBV4-1|-|TRBJ2-1
TGCGCCAGCAGCCAGGGACTAGCGGGGCCCTATTCTGAGCAGTTCTTC
CASSQGLAGPYSEQFF
>TRBD2|TRBV4-1|once|TRBJ2-1
TGCGCCAGCAGCCAAGAGGGAGGGCCCGCGGAGCAGTTCTTC
CASSQEGGPAEQFF
>-|TRBV5-1|once|TRBJ2-3
TGCGCCAGCAGCCCCCAGGGAGAAAGCTGGAAAGATACGCAGTATTTT
CASSPQGESWKDTQYF
>-|TRBV5-4|-|TRBJ2-5
TGTGCCAGCAGCCGGACGGGGCGGCAAGAGACCCAGTACTTC
CASSRTGRQETQYF
>-|TRBV23-1|-|TRBJ2-7
TGCGCCAGCAGTCGAGAGATGACAGTCTCCTACGAGCAGTACTTC
CASSREMTVSYEQYF
>-|TRBV5-1|-|TRBJ2-3
TGCGCCAGCAGCTTAGGGGCCAACACAGATACGCAGTATTTT
CASSLGANTDTQYF
>TRBD2|TRBV5-6|-|TRBJ2-1
TGTGCCAGCAGCTTGCCTAGCGGGAGAGGTGAGCAGTTCTTC
CASSLPSGRGEQFF
>TRBD2|TRBV6-5|-|TRBJ2-7
TGTGCCAGCAGCCCCCCGCTAGCGGGGACCTACGAGCAGTACTTC
CASSPPLAGTYEQYF
>TRBD1|TRBV9|-|TRBJ2-7
TGTGCCAGCAGCGTTGACAGGGGCCTCGTTGGCGAGCAGTACTTC
CASSVDRGLVGEQYF
>TRBD1|TRBV18|-|TRBJ2-7
TGTGCCAGCTCAGACGGACAGGGCTACGAGCAGTACTTC
CASSDGQGYEQYF
>-|TRBV7-9|-|TRBJ2-7
TGTGCCAGCAGCTTAGCTTCCCGAGAGCAGTACTTC
CASSLASREQYF
>-|TRBV5-6|-|TRBJ1-1
TGTGCCAGCAGCTTGATGCGTGGGCTCAACACTGAAGCTTTCTTT
CASSLMRGLNTEAFF
>-|TRBV4-1|few|TRBJ2-1
TGCGCCAGCAGCCAAGGGGGGAGTGGGGGTGAGCAGTTCTTC
CASSQGGSGGEQFF